Below, 7 T cell receptor beta chains from the same sample are listed, as sequenced in a study of cytomegalovirus exposure and HLA in healthy donors. The PCR used 60 Vbeta and 13 Jbeta primers. The method was immunoSEQ multiplex PCR; TCRdb's version includes in-frame clones alone and lacks a portion of them. This table holds tens of thousands of clones, 78% found once. Sequencing was carried out using PBMCs. The origin of the receptors is a male donor in good health and CMV-seropositive.

The chain recombines TRBV19 with TRBJ1-2, with a tentative D call TRBD1 (5 bases). CDR3 size: 12 residues. The V end was cut by 5 bases, the J end by 8 bases, with 12 bases between. Germline CDR1 LNHDA, CDR2 SQIVND (reference sequence). The CDR3 here is CASSSTARGYTF. CDR3 in DNA: TGTGCCAGTAGTTCGACAGCCCGGGGCTACACCTTC.

This clone was seen once. This chain joins TRBV2 and TRBJ1-5; D unclear. The CDR3 is 14 amino acids. V was clipped by 4 bases and J by 5 bases, with 12 bases between them. Per the germline V gene, CDR1 is SNHLY and CDR2 is FYNNEI. The CDR3 spells CASSGSTGDQPQHF. The CDR3 coding sequence is TGTGCCAGCAGTGGATCGACGGGTGATCAGCCCCAGCATTTT.

The chain uses TRBV19 and TRBJ1-6; tentative D call: TRBD1 (5 bases). CDR1 LNHDA and CDR2 SQIVND come from the germline V gene (reference sequence). This CDR3 has 15 residues. Trimming took 1 base from V and 9 from J, leaving 13 bases between them. The CDR3 coding sequence is TGTGCCAGTAGTATAGCTGGGACTGGAGGTTCACCCCTCCACTTT. This gives the protein CASSIAGTGGSPLHF.

The rearrangement uses TRBV5-4 and TRBJ1-4; 9 nucleotides match TRBD1. V was clipped by 1 base and J by 8 bases; unmatched bases: 3. Germline loops: CDR1 SGHNT, CDR2 YYREEE (reference sequence). The CDR3 totals 14 residues. Here the CDR3 DNA reads TGTGCCAGCAGCTTGAAACAGGGGGCCGAAAAACTGTTTTTT. Protein sequence: CASSLKQGAEKLFF.

This clone has a handful of counts. The rearrangement joins TRBV29-1 to TRBJ2-7; D call uncertain. The germline V gene encodes CDR1 SQVTM and CDR2 ANQGSEA. V lost 4 bases and J lost 0, with 7 bases in between. The CDR3 is 12 amino acids. The CDR3: CSVGPSSYEQYF. The CDR3 bases are TGCAGCGTTGGTCCCAGCTCCTACGAGCAGTACTTC.

This chain joins TRBV27 and TRBJ2-6; tentative D call: TRBD1 (6 bases). V lost 1 base to trimming and J lost 1 base, with 14 bases between them. The CDR3 sequence is 18 residues long. Germline loops: CDR1 MNHEY, CDR2 SMNVEV (reference sequence). The CDR3 DNA reads TGTGCCAGCAGTTTATTTGCAGGGGACCGTTCTGGGGCCAACGTCCTGACTTTC. This gives the protein CASSLFAGDRSGANVLTF. Based on the CDR3 plus reference TRBV27 and TRBJ2-6, the full variable domain is EAQVTQNPRYLITVTGKKLTVTCSQNMNHEYMSWYRQDPGLGLRQIYYSMNVEVTDKGDVPEGYKVSRKEKRNFPLILESPSPNQTSLYFCASSLFAGDRSGANVLTFGAGSRLTVL.

The chain carries TRBV5-1 and TRBJ2-3; D ambiguous. Germline V lookup: CDR1 SGHRS, CDR2 YFSETQ. With 2 bases removed from V and 3 bases from J, the gap between germline ends came to 4 bases. This CDR3 has 12 residues. The CDR3 DNA reads TGCGCCAGCAGCTTAACTACAGATACGCAGTATTTT. Translating it yields CASSLTTDTQYF.